The clone carrying this T cell receptor beta chain came up a few times. What it recognizes is unknown. Time point described: patch test 3, about 24 weeks after DPC sensitization. Treatment specified: therapeutic diphenylcyclopropenone sensitization with weekly scalp DPC. The data derive from a study of human T cells and chemical hapten exposure. Study outcomes and limitations: TCRs at a frequency above 1 in 1000 stayed unchanged with DPC sensitization.

CDR3 length equals 13 residues. The junction had 11 bases not matched to a gene; V was cut back by 5 bases and J by 14 bases. Each CDR3 protein is one row after TCRdb ran MiXCR on the RACE reads. The table has some 90,000 distinct CDR3 sequences, about a tenth seen once. The sequences come from whole blood, collected in connection with sensitization to the hapten diphenylcyclopropenone (DPC). The clonotype originates from a woman aged 25 to 39 with alopecia areata. Some clones in this sample may be carry-over from other donors' samples. The V call is TRBV12-3 or TRBV12-4, the J call TRBJ2-1; 8 bases match TRBD1. CDR3 amino acids: CASSHTYRDRKFF. Written as DNA, the CDR3 is TGTGCCAGCAGTCACACTTACCGGGACAGGAAGTTCTTC.